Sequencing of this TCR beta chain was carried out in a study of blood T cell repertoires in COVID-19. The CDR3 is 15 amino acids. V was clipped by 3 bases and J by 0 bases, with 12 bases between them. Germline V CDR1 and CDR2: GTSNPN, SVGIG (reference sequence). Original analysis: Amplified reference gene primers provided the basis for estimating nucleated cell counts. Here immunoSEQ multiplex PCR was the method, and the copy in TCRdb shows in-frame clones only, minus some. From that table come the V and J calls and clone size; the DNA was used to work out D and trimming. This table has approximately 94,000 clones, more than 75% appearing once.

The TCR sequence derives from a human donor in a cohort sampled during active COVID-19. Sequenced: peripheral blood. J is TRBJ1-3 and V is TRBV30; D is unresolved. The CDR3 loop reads CAWRADTYSGNTIYF. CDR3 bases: TGTGCCTGGAGGGCCGACACGTACTCTGGAAACACCATATATTTT.